This TCR beta chain comes out of a study of post-analysis software for immune sequencing data. Study details: Clinical courses comprised relapsing-remitting, secondary progressive and progressive-relapsing multiple sclerosis. Notes on the study in general: In patients, TRBV5-6, TRBV5-1 and TRBV20-1 belonged to roughly 5 TRBV segments found more frequently than in controls. Significantly lower normalized Chao1 diversity was seen in multiple sclerosis patients than in controls. Samples prepared in the same batch strongly co-clustered by F measure.

Unique molecular identifiers tagged the TCR beta cDNA libraries. Yield was approximately 500,000 cDNA molecules from approximately 0.91 to 9.4 million T cells. TCRdb itself ran the PCR reads through MiXCR, one entry per CDR3 protein. The profile shows hundreds of thousands of distinct CDR3 sequences, roughly 27% of them singletons. CDR1 and CDR2 (germline): MGHRA, YSYEKL. The CDR3 consists of 13 residues. V was trimmed by 6 bases and J by 12 bases, leaving 15 bases between them. There are a few counts of this clonotype. Its antigen remains unidentified. Sequences were obtained from blood. This sequence was found in a girl between 10 and 17 years old with multiple sclerosis. This chain connects TRBV4-1 to TRBJ1-6; possibly TRBD1 for D (6 bases). CDR3 amino acids: CASSHDRPQPLHF. CDR3 sequence (DNA): TGCGCCAGCAGTCACGACAGGCCTCAACCCCTCCACTTT.